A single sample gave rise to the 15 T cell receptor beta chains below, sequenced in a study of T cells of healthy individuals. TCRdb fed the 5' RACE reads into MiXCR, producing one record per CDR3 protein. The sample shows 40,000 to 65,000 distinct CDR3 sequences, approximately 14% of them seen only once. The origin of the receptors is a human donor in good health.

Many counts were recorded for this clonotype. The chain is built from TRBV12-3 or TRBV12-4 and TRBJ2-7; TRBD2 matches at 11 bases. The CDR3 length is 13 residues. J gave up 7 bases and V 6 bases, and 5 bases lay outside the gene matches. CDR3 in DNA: TGTGCCAGCAGCATAGCGGGAGGGAGGGAGCAGTACTTC. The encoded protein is CASSIAGGREQYF.

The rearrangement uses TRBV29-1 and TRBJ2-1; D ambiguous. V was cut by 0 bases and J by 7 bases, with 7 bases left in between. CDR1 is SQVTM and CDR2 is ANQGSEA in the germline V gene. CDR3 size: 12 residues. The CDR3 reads CSVEDPKNEQFF. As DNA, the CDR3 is TGCAGCGTTGAAGATCCGAAGAATGAGCAGTTCTTC.

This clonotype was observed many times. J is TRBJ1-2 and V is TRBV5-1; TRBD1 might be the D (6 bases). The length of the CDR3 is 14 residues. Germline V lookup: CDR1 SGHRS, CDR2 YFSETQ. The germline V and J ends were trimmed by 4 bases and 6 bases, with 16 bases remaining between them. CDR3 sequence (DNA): TGCGCCAGCAGCCCCAGGTGGGGGGCAGATGGCTACACCTTC. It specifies CASSPRWGADGYTF.

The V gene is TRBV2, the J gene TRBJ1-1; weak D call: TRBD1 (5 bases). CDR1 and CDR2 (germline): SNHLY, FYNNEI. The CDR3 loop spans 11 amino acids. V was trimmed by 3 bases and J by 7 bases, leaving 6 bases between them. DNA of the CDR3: TGTGCCAGCAGTGAGGGACTTGAAGCTTTCTTT. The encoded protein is CASSEGLEAFF. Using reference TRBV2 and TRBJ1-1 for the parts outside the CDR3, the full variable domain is EPEVTQTPSHQVTQMGQEVILRCVPISNHLYFYWYRQILGQKVEFLVSFYNNEISEKSEIFDDQFSVERPDGSNFTLKIRSTKLEDSAMYFCASSEGLEAFFGQGTRLTVV.

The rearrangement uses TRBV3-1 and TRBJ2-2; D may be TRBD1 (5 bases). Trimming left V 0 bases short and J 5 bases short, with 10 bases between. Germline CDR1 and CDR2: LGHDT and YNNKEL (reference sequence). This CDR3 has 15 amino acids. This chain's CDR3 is CASSQEAGSTGELFF. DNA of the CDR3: TGTGCCAGCAGCCAAGAGGCAGGGTCTACCGGGGAGCTGTTTTTT.

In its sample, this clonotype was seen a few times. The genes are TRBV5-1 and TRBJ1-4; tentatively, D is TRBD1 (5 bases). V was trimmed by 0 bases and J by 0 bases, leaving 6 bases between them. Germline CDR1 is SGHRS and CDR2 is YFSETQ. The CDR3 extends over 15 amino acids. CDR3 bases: TGCGCCAGCAGCTTGGTGGGGGCAACTAATGAAAAACTGTTTTTT. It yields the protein CASSLVGATNEKLFF.

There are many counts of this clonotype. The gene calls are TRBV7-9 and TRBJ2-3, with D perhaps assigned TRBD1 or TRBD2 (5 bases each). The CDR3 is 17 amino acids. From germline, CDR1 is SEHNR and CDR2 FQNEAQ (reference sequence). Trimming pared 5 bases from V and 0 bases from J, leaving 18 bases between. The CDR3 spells CASSPPGATTSTDTQYF. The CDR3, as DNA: TGTGCCAGCAGCCCACCCGGGGCGACTACTAGCACAGATACGCAGTATTTT.

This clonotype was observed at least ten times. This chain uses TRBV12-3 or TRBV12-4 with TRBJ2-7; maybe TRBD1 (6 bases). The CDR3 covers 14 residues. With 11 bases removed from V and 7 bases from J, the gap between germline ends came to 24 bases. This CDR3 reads CACHTGSEDWEQYF. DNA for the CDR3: TGTGCCTGTCACACAGGGTCTGAGGACTGGGAGCAGTACTTC.

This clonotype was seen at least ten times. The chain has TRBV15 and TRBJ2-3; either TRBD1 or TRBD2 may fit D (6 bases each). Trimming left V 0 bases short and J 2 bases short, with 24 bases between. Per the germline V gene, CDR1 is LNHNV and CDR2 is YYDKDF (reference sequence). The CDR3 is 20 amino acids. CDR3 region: CATSRDPGARTRFTTDTQYF. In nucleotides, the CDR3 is TGTGCCACCAGCAGAGATCCGGGGGCGCGGACTCGATTCACCACAGATACGCAGTATTTT.

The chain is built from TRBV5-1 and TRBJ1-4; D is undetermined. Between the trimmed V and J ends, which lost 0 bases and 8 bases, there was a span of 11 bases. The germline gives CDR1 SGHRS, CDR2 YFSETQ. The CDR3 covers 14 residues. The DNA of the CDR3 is TGCGCCAGCAGCTTGGCGGAATTTGGAGAAAAACTGTTTTTT. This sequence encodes CASSLAEFGEKLFF. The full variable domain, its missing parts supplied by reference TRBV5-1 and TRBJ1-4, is KAGVTQTPRYLIKTRGQQVTLSCSPISGHRSVSWYQQTPGQGLQFLFEYFSETQRNKGNFPGRFSGRQFSNSRSEMNVSTLELGDSALYLCASSLAEFGEKLFFGSGTQLSVL.

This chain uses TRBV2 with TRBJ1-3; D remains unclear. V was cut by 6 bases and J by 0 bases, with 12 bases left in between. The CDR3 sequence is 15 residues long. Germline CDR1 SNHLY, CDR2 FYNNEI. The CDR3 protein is CASSGELFSGNTIYF. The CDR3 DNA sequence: TGTGCCAGCAGCGGGGAATTGTTCTCTGGAAACACCATATATTTT.

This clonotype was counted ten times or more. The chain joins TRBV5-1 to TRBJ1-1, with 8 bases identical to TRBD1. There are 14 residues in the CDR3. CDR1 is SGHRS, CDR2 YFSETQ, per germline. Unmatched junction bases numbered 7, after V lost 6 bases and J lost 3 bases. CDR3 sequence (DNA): TGCGCCAGCACCCTCACAGGGGGAGACACTGAAGCTTTCTTT. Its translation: CASTLTGGDTEAFF.

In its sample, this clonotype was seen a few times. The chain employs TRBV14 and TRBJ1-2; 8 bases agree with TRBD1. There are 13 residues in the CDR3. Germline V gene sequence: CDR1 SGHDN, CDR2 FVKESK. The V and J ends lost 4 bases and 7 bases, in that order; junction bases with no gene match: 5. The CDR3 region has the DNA TGTGCCAGCAGCCGCCTTGGACAGGGTGGCTACACCTTC. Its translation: CASSRLGQGGYTF.

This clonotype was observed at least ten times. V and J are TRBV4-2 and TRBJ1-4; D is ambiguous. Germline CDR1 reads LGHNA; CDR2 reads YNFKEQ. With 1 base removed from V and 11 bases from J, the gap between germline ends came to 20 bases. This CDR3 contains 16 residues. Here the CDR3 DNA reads TGTGCCAGCAGCCAAGTCATGGACTACGTGAAGGAGAAACTGTTTTTT. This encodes CASSQVMDYVKEKLFF.

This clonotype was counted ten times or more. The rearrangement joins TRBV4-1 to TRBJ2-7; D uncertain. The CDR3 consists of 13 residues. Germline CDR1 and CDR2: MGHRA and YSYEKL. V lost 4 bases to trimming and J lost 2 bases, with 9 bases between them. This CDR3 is CASSPPGPYEQYF. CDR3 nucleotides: TGCGCCAGCAGCCCCCCCGGTCCCTACGAGCAGTACTTC.